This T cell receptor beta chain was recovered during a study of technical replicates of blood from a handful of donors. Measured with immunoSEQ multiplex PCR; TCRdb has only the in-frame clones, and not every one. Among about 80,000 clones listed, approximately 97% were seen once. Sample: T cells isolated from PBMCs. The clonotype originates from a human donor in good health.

In DNA form, the CDR3 reads TGTGCCAGCAGTGGTGAACAGGGGCTTCGCGAAAAACTGTTTTTT. It codes for CASSGEQGLREKLFF. The gene calls are TRBV6-1 and TRBJ1-4; 7 bases fit TRBD1. Germline V gene sequence: CDR1 MNHNS, CDR2 SASEGT. The CDR3 spans 15 residues. The V gene end was trimmed by 4 bases and the J gene end by 8 bases; junction bases not matched to a gene: 10.